This paragraph reports one T cell receptor beta chain. The sample is drawn from a study of cytomegalovirus exposure and HLA in healthy donors. Researchers ran the PCR with 60 Vbeta and 13 Jbeta primers. Assay used: immunoSEQ multiplex PCR; TCRdb lists only in-frame clones, some missing. This table lists about 140,000 clones. The clonotype originates from a male donor in good health and CMV-seronegative. The sequencing sample was made of PBMCs.

DNA of the CDR3: TGTGCCAGCAGCTTAGGAGTGGAGCAGTTCTTC. Translating it yields CASSLGVEQFF. This sequence joins TRBV11-2 and TRBJ2-1; unclear D gene. Trimming took 1 base from V and 10 from J, leaving 5 bases between them. CDR1 is SGHAT, CDR2 FQNNGV, per germline. The CDR3 is 11 residues long.